One and the same sample provided the 32 T cell receptor beta chains below, sequenced in a study of blood T cell repertoires in COVID-19. Clones were read by immunoSEQ multiplex PCR, and TCRdb kept only the in-frame ones, dropping some. This table holds 65,000 to 80,000 clones, over 80% found once. The sample was peripheral blood. These receptors came from a man aged 50 to 59 with active COVID-19.

The genes are TRBV6-2 or TRBV6-3 and TRBJ1-5; 7 bases agree with TRBD1. The V and J ends lost 0 bases and 4 bases, in that order; junction bases with no gene match: 9. The CDR3 runs to 17 residues. The germline V gene encodes CDR1 MNHEY and CDR2 SVGEGT. CDR3 nucleotide sequence: TGTGCCAGCAGTTACTCGGGGGGACAGATCTTAAATCAGCCCCAGCATTTT. Protein: CASSYSGGQILNQPQHF.

V and J are TRBV7-6 and TRBJ2-1; 8 bases map to TRBD2. Losses at the gene ends were 1 base for V and 4 bases for J; bases not matched to a gene: 3. Germline V gene data show CDR1 as SGHVS and CDR2 as FNYEAQ. This CDR3 is 15 amino acids long. CDR3 protein: CASSLVAGLYNEQFF. For the CDR3, the DNA is TGTGCCAGCAGCTTAGTAGCGGGGCTATACAATGAGCAGTTCTTC.

V gene TRBV3-1 (or the pseudogene TRBV3-2) combines with J gene TRBJ2-7; D might be TRBD2 (6 bases). CDR1 and CDR2 (germline): LGHDT, YNNKEL (reference sequence). CDR3 length equals 16 residues. Trimming removed 4 bases from V and 1 base from J, with 17 bases in between. In nucleotides, the CDR3 is TGTGCCAGCAGCCCAATCTGGGGTAGCGGATCCTACGAGCAGTACTTC. This codes for CASSPIWGSGSYEQYF.

This chain connects TRBV11-2 to TRBJ1-4; weak D call: TRBD1 (5 bases). The CDR3 runs to 17 residues. Germline CDR1 is SGHAT and CDR2 is FQNNGV. Trimming shortened V by 1 base and J by 4 bases, and 16 bases separated the two germline ends. The CDR3 spells CASSLGQGLLNNEKLFF. The CDR3 DNA reads TGTGCCAGCAGCTTAGGTCAGGGTCTACTCAATAATGAAAAACTGTTTTTT.

V usage is TRBV20-1 and J usage is TRBJ2-1; D is unclear. Trimming stripped 6 bases from V and 6 bases from J, with 9 bases between. Looked up from germline, CDR1 is DFQATT and CDR2 is SNEGSKA (reference sequence). The CDR3 covers 11 residues. In DNA, the CDR3 is TGCAGTGCCCGCGGATCCAATGAGCAGTTCTTC. This sequence encodes CSARGSNEQFF.

The rearrangement joins TRBV28 to TRBJ1-4; D gene unclear. CDR1 MDHEN and CDR2 SYDVKM come from the germline V gene. V was trimmed by 5 bases and J by 8 bases, leaving 24 bases between them. The CDR3 runs 17 residues. The CDR3 reads CASSTQVWGGGMEKLFF. DNA of the CDR3: TGTGCCAGCAGTACCCAGGTGTGGGGTGGAGGAATGGAAAAACTGTTTTTT.

The genes are TRBV7-8 and TRBJ1-5, with no clear D. V gave up 2 bases and J gave up 7 bases, with 6 bases separating them. CDR3 length: 12 amino acids. Germline V gives CDR1 SGHVS, CDR2 FQNEAQ. This CDR3 is CASSLLFQPQHF. CDR3 nucleotides: TGTGCCAGCAGCTTACTTTTCCAGCCCCAGCATTTT.

V usage is TRBV19 and J usage is TRBJ2-3; possible D gene TRBD2, 6 bases. Trimming pared 7 bases from V and 4 bases from J, leaving 12 bases between. In germline, CDR1 is LNHDA, CDR2 SQIVND (reference sequence). This CDR3 contains 13 residues. The CDR3 region is CASTSSGADTQYF. The CDR3 DNA is TGTGCCAGTACCTCTTCGGGGGCAGATACGCAGTATTTT.

The chain has TRBV6-2 or TRBV6-3 and TRBJ1-1; 8 bases match TRBD1. CDR3 length: 15 amino acids. With V trimmed by 6 bases and J by 4 bases, 10 bases remained unmatched. The germline V gene encodes CDR1 MNHEY and CDR2 SVGEGT. Here the CDR3 DNA reads TGTGCCAGCAGCACCAGGACAGGGAAAATCACTGAAGCTTTCTTT. Amino acids: CASSTRTGKITEAFF.

The chain couples TRBV7-2 to TRBJ1-6; D is undetermined. The CDR3 has 14 residues. CDR1 and CDR2 from the germline V gene are SGHTA and FQGNSA. Trimming took 0 bases from V and 10 from J, leaving 10 bases between them. DNA for the CDR3: TGTGCCAGCAGCTTAGCCTTAGGAGCGTCACCCCTCCACTTT. This gives the protein CASSLALGASPLHF. The variable domain in full, completed from reference TRBV7-2 and TRBJ1-6, reads GAGVSQSPSNKVTEKGKDVELRCDPISGHTALYWYRQSLGQGLEFLIYFQGNSAPDKSGLPSDRFSAERTGGSVSTLTIQRTQQEDSAVYLCASSLALGASPLHFGNGTRLTVT.

The rearrangement links TRBV27 to TRBJ2-1; 7 bases agree with TRBD1. This CDR3 has 15 amino acids. The J segment lost 2 bases and the V segment lost 5 bases, leaving 6 bases of the junction unmatched. Per germline, CDR1 MNHEY and CDR2 SMNVEV (reference sequence). The CDR3 loop reads CASSLNRGPYNEQFF. In DNA form, the CDR3 reads TGTGCCAGCAGTCTCAACAGGGGCCCCTACAATGAGCAGTTCTTC.

This chain joins TRBV7-9 and TRBJ1-2; possible D gene TRBD1, 6 bases. The length of the CDR3 is 12 residues. With 1 base removed from V and 9 bases from J, the gap between germline ends came to 9 bases. The germline CDR1 and CDR2 sequences are SEHNR and FQNEAQ (reference sequence). Here the CDR3 reads CASSLEGGSYTF. The CDR3 coding sequence is TGTGCCAGCAGCTTAGAGGGGGGGAGCTACACCTTC.

The rearrangement joins TRBV11-2 to TRBJ2-5, with D possibly matching TRBD2 (6 bases). CDR3 length: 16 amino acids. V lost 3 bases and J 2 bases, leaving 16 bases between the germline ends. CDR1 is SGHAT and CDR2 is FQNNGV in the germline V gene. The CDR3 sequence: CASSLMPGRIQETQYF. In DNA form, the CDR3 reads TGTGCCAGCAGCTTGATGCCCGGGAGAATTCAAGAGACCCAGTACTTC.

The chain is built from TRBV6-2 or TRBV6-3 and TRBJ2-1; 9 bases match TRBD2. Germline V gene lookup returns CDR1 MNHEY and CDR2 SVGEGT. The CDR3 covers 18 residues. J gave up 0 bases and V 2 bases, and 8 bases lay outside the gene matches. The CDR3: CASSYKASGKSSYNEQFF. CDR3 DNA: TGTGCCAGCAGTTACAAGGCTAGCGGGAAGAGCTCCTACAATGAGCAGTTCTTC.

The gene calls are TRBV19 and TRBJ2-7; 9 bases are a match to TRBD2. The trim removed 6 bases at V and 4 bases at J, leaving 10 bases unmatched. CDR1 and CDR2 (germline): LNHDA, SQIVND (reference sequence). The CDR3 extends over 15 amino acids. CDR3 sequence reads: CASRDKAGGTYEQYF. The CDR3 DNA reads TGTGCCAGTAGAGATAAAGCGGGAGGAACATACGAGCAGTACTTC.

The chain recombines TRBV19 with TRBJ2-5, with D tentatively TRBD1 (6 bases). The CDR3 totals 14 residues. Germline V gene data show CDR1 as LNHDA and CDR2 as SQIVND (reference sequence). Trimming stripped 4 bases from V and 1 base from J, with 10 bases between. CDR3 region: CASSTVDSQETQYF. The CDR3 region has the DNA TGTGCCAGTAGTACAGTGGACAGCCAAGAGACCCAGTACTTC.

V is TRBV2 and J is TRBJ1-6, with a weak D call TRBD1 (5 bases). Trimming took 2 bases from V and 8 from J, leaving 10 bases between them. This CDR3 is built from 14 residues. Germline CDR1 and CDR2: SNHLY and FYNNEI. The CDR3 coding sequence is TGTGCCAGCAGTGAATGGGGGGAGGATTCACCCCTCCACTTT. This translates into CASSEWGEDSPLHF.

This chain connects TRBV27 to TRBJ1-1; possibly TRBD1 for D (5 bases). CDR1 is MNHEY, CDR2 SMNVEV, per germline (reference sequence). Trimming shortened V by 0 bases and J by 4 bases, and 12 bases separated the two germline ends. The CDR3 covers 15 residues. CDR3 sequence: CASSLSWGGGTEAFF. The DNA for the CDR3 is TGTGCCAGCAGTTTATCGTGGGGGGGAGGCACTGAAGCTTTCTTT.

The chain employs TRBV9 and TRBJ2-1; 10 bases are shared with TRBD2. The CDR3 is 15 residues long. CDR1 is SGDLS and CDR2 is YYNGEE in the germline V gene. Unmatched junction bases numbered 5, after V lost 0 bases and J lost 8 bases. The CDR3 DNA reads as TGTGCCAGCAGCGTAGGGGCTAGCGGGAGCTATGAGCAGTTCTTC. Its protein is CASSVGASGSYEQFF. The complete variable domain, with remaining parts taken from reference TRBV9 and TRBJ2-1, reads DSGVTQTPKHLITATGQRVTLRCSPRSGDLSVYWYQQSLDQGLQFLIQYYNGEERAKGNILERFSAQQFPDLHSELNLSSLELGDSALYFCASSVGASGSYEQFFGPGTRLTVL.

V is TRBV18 and J is TRBJ2-7; weak D call: TRBD2 (6 bases). The CDR3 consists of 14 residues. CDR1 is KGHSH, CDR2 LQKENI, per germline. The ends were cut back, 3 bases at V and 2 bases at J, with 11 bases in the middle. DNA of the CDR3: TGTGCCAGCTCACCCCCAGGAGGGACCTACGAGCAGTACTTC. It specifies CASSPPGGTYEQYF.

There are a few counts of this clone. This rearrangement joins TRBV27 to TRBJ2-7; the match to TRBD1 covers 7 bases. The CDR3 runs 16 residues. V lost 2 bases, J lost 1 base, and 8 bases stayed unmatched. The germline CDR1 and CDR2 sequences are MNHEY and SMNVEV (reference sequence). CDR3 region: CASSLSSPGQSYEQYF. The CDR3 DNA follows: TGTGCCAGCAGTTTAAGCAGCCCGGGACAGTCCTACGAGCAGTACTTC.

The V and J genes are TRBV9 and TRBJ2-2; D possibly corresponds to TRBD1 (5 bases). CDR1 is SGDLS, CDR2 YYNGEE, per germline. Deletions cut 7 bases from V and 4 bases from J, with 17 bases between. CDR3 length: 15 amino acids. The CDR3 loop reads CASGTGMRGTGELFF. The CDR3 DNA follows: TGTGCCAGCGGAACAGGTATGCGTGGCACCGGGGAGCTGTTTTTT. Combining the CDR3 with reference TRBV9 and TRBJ2-2 gives the whole variable domain DSGVTQTPKHLITATGQRVTLRCSPRSGDLSVYWYQQSLDQGLQFLIQYYNGEERAKGNILERFSAQQFPDLHSELNLSSLELGDSALYFCASGTGMRGTGELFFGEGSRLTVL.

This clone appeared a few times. V usage is TRBV15 and J usage is TRBJ1-5; 10 bases map to TRBD1. The V gene's germline CDR1 is LNHNV and CDR2 YYDKDF (reference sequence). Trimming at V came to 0 bases and at J to 2 bases, leaving 7 bases not matched to a gene. The length of the CDR3 is 18 residues. The CDR3, as DNA: TGTGCCACCAGCAGAGATTCCGGGACAGGGGTTGGCAATCAGCCCCAGCATTTT. It encodes CATSRDSGTGVGNQPQHF. Variable domain in full (rest from reference TRBV15 and TRBJ1-5): DAMVIQNPRYQVTQFGKPVTLSCSQTLNHNVMYWYQQKSSQAPKLLFHYYDKDFNNEADTPDNFQSRRPNTSFCFLDIRSPGLGDTAMYLCATSRDSGTGVGNQPQHFGDGTRLSIL.

The chain joins TRBV7-9 to TRBJ1-3; tentatively, D is TRBD1 (5 bases). Trimming cost V 5 bases and J 0 bases, with 14 bases left between them. CDR1 and CDR2 (germline): SEHNR, FQNEAQ (reference sequence). This CDR3 has 16 residues. CDR3 DNA: TGTGCCAGCAGCACCTTGGGGGGAGGCTCTGGAAACACCATATATTTT. This encodes CASSTLGGGSGNTIYF.

The chain has TRBV25-1 and TRBJ2-5, with 8 bases identical to TRBD2. Germline loops: CDR1 MGHDK, CDR2 SYGVNS. The junction had 7 bases not matched to a gene; V was cut back by 2 bases and J by 5 bases. CDR3 length equals 15 residues. CDR3 residues: CASSEAGGPLETQYF. CDR3 nucleotide sequence: TGTGCCAGCAGTGAAGCGGGAGGTCCTTTGGAGACCCAGTACTTC.

V and J are TRBV28 and TRBJ1-3; the D is unclear. Looked up from germline, CDR1 is MDHEN and CDR2 is SYDVKM. Trimming pared 6 bases from V and 0 bases from J, leaving 12 bases between. CDR3 length equals 15 residues. The CDR3 nucleotides read TGTGCCAGCAGCCCCGCAACGAGCTCTGGAAACACCATATATTTT. Its translation: CASSPATSSGNTIYF.

This chain joins TRBV2 and TRBJ2-7; TRBD2 matches 9 bases. V lost 8 bases to trimming and J lost 4 bases; unmatched junction nucleotides: 9. In germline, CDR1 is SNHLY, CDR2 FYNNEI. CDR3 length: 14 amino acids. The CDR3 is CASRAAGGKYEQYF. The CDR3 DNA reads TGTGCCAGCCGCGCAGCGGGGGGAAAATACGAGCAGTACTTC.

The chain combines TRBV7-3 with TRBJ2-2; possible D gene TRBD1, 5 bases. V was cut by 1 base and J by 9 bases, with 12 bases left in between. CDR1 is SGHTA and CDR2 is FQGTGA in the germline V gene. The CDR3 is made up of 14 amino acids. CDR3 DNA sequence: TGTGCCAGCAGCTTAATTCAGGGAAGTCGGGAGCTGTTTTTT. Translation gives CASSLIQGSRELFF.

V is TRBV24-1 and J is TRBJ2-7; TRBD1 matches at 8 bases. The CDR3 runs to 19 residues. CDR1 and CDR2 (germline): KGHDR, SFDVKD. V dropped 4 bases and J dropped 9; count of bases not matched to a gene: 25. The DNA of the CDR3 is TGTGCCACCAGTGACGCCGATACAGGGGGGACCCTCCCGATGGAAGGGCAGTACTTC. This encodes CATSDADTGGTLPMEGQYF.

The chain links TRBV27 to TRBJ1-1, with D possibly matching TRBD1 (5 bases). Deletions cut 8 bases from V and 3 bases from J, with 16 bases between. The CDR3 length is 14 residues. Germline lookup yields CDR1 MNHEY and CDR2 SMNVEV (reference sequence). The CDR3 DNA sequence: TGTGCCAGCTACCCTGCGGGGGGGGACACTGAAGCTTTCTTT. Protein: CASYPAGGDTEAFF.

This clone was recorded once. The chain has TRBV6-4 and TRBJ2-1; 10 bases align to TRBD2. Germline values: CDR1 MRHNA, CDR2 SNTAGT. CDR3 length: 15 amino acids. V shed 2 bases, J shed 7 bases, and the junction held 5 bases outside the gene matches. DNA for the CDR3: TGTGCCAGCAGTGACAGCGGGGGGGCTTCGAATGAGCAGTTCTTC. Translation: CASSDSGGASNEQFF.

The rearrangement uses TRBV19 and TRBJ2-3; the match to TRBD1 covers 7 bases. The CDR3 consists of 16 residues. Germline values: CDR1 LNHDA, CDR2 SQIVND (reference sequence). The V and J ends lost 1 base and 0 bases, in that order; junction bases with no gene match: 4. This chain's CDR3 is CASSIGGQRSTDTQYF. CDR3 coding DNA: TGTGCCAGTAGTATAGGGGGACAGAGAAGCACAGATACGCAGTATTTT.